This T cell receptor beta chain was retrieved from a study of blood T cell repertoires in COVID-19. For the study at large: Whether acute or convalescent, the COVID-19 samples came from the United States, Italy and Spain.

Original processing methods: Quantification of nucleated cells was approximated via reference gene primer amplification. Assay: immunoSEQ multiplex PCR; the TCRdb copy retains only in-frame clones and omits some. V, J and clone size are those of that table, while D and trimming were read from the DNA. The profile shows some 240,000 clones, about 79% of them singletons. In germline, CDR1 is SGHTA, CDR2 FQGNSA. V gave up 6 bases and J gave up 2 bases; unmatched junction bases: 6. The CDR3 runs to 15 residues. The sample taken for sequencing was peripheral blood. V usage is TRBV7-2 and J usage is TRBJ2-3, with 9 bases aligning to TRBD2. This TCR was sampled from a woman aged 40 to 50 who had recovered from COVID-19. This CDR3 reads CASSSAGGNTDTQYF. The CDR3 DNA follows: TGTGCCAGCAGTTCTGCGGGGGGGAACACAGATACGCAGTATTTT.